A selection of T cell receptor beta chains follows, all from one sample in a study of blood T cell repertoires in COVID-19. The table came from immunoSEQ multiplex PCR; TCRdb's copy has only in-frame clones and leaves some out. This sample has roughly 130,000 clones, with 84% found just once. Sequenced: PBMCs or T cells enriched from blood (not recorded which). These TCRs come from a woman aged 25 to 39 who had recovered from COVID-19. CDR3s include the opening cysteine and the closing phenylalanine or tryptophan. A D gene is named only where the DNA matches it firmly. Expanded clones get a size class; other rows say once, few or many, or leave the size out.

TRBV2	NA	TRBJ1-5	14	TRBD1	CASSPGQGAQPQHF	TGTGCCAGCAGCCCGGGACAGGGGGCTCAGCCCCAGCATTTT
TRBV18	NA	TRBJ1-1	14	NA	CASSPRQENTEAFF	TGTGCCAGCTCACCTCGACAGGAAAACACTGAAGCTTTCTTT
TRBV4-1	NA	TRBJ1-2	14	NA	CASAATGSVRGYTF	TGCGCCAGCGCTGCTACAGGTTCCGTTAGAGGCTACACCTTC
TRBV14	NA	TRBJ2-3	12	NA	CASSQASRTQYF	TGTGCCAGCAGCCAAGCCTCTCGGACGCAGTATTTT
TRBV5-1	NA	TRBJ1-6	14	NA	CASRGSGSNSPLHF	TGCGCCAGCAGAGGGAGCGGATCGAATTCACCCCTCCACTTT
TRBV6-2/TRBV6-3	NA	TRBJ2-7	13	NA	CASSRGGSYEQYF	TGTGCCAGCAGCAGAGGGGGCTCCTACGAGCAGTACTTC
TRBV11-2	NA	TRBJ1-6	16	TRBD1	CASSLGDRVNNSPLHF	TGTGCCAGCAGCTTAGGAGACAGGGTCAATAATTCACCCCTCCACTTT
TRBV7-8	NA	TRBJ2-5	14	NA	CASSVGDFQETQYF	TGTGCCAGCAGCGTCGGGGACTTCCAAGAGACCCAGTACTTC
TRBV3-1/TRBV3-2	NA	TRBJ2-5	14	NA	CASSDMVLSETQYF	TGTGCCAGCAGCGACATGGTTCTCTCTGAGACCCAGTACTTC
TRBV5-3	NA	TRBJ1-6	15	TRBD1	CARSAHRGLNSPLHF	TGTGCCAGAAGCGCCCATAGGGGGCTAAATTCACCCCTCCACTTT
TRBV21-1	NA	TRBJ1-2	13	NA	CASSSNRGDGYTF	TGTGCCAGCAGCAGCAACAGGGGAGATGGCTACACCTTC
TRBV20-1	NA	TRBJ1-5	14	TRBD1	CSASPGTDYQPQHF	TGCAGTGCTAGTCCCGGGACAGATTATCAGCCCCAGCATTTT
TRBV7-6	once	TRBJ2-5	12	TRBD1	CASSLDRETQYF	TGTGCCAGCAGCTTGGACAGGGAGACCCAGTACTTC
TRBV5-8	NA	TRBJ2-5	15	NA	CASSLGVRGQETQYF	TGTGCCAGCAGCTTGGGGGTGCGCGGACAAGAGACCCAGTACTTC
TRBV7-2	NA	TRBJ2-7	16	TRBD2	CASSPGLAGGSYEQYF	TGTGCCAGCAGCCCGGGACTAGCGGGAGGGTCCTACGAGCAGTACTTC
TRBV7-2	few	TRBJ1-2	14	NA	CASSSLPQGSGYTF	TGTGCCAGCAGCTCTTTACCACAGGGAAGCGGCTACACCTTC
TRBV2	NA	TRBJ2-3	15	TRBD2	CASGSLAARTDTQYF	TGTGCCAGCGGGAGCCTAGCGGCCCGCACAGATACGCAGTATTTT
TRBV4-1	few	TRBJ2-1	17	NA	CASSQGALGQLYNEQFF	TGCGCCAGCAGCCAAGGGGCACTAGGGCAGCTTTACAATGAGCAGTTCTTC
TRBV28	NA	TRBJ2-7	15	TRBD2	CASSSGAGGTYEQYF	TGTGCCAGCAGCTCGGGTGCGGGAGGGACCTACGAGCAGTACTTC
TRBV6-5	NA	TRBJ1-4	14	TRBD1	CASSYGQGNEKLFF	TGTGCCAGCAGTTATGGACAGGGTAATGAAAAACTGTTTTTT
TRBV4-2	NA	TRBJ2-1	16	TRBD2	CASSHRSGISYNEQFF	TGTGCCAGCAGCCACAGAAGCGGGATCTCCTACAATGAGCAGTTCTTC
TRBV7-8	NA	TRBJ1-1	12	NA	CASSPHGGPAFF	TGTGCCAGCAGCCCCCACGGGGGTCCTGCTTTCTTT
TRBV6-2/TRBV6-3	NA	TRBJ1-4	14	NA	CASSYPRSNEKLFF	TGTGCCAGCAGTTACCCGCGTTCTAATGAAAAACTGTTTTTT
TRBV18	NA	TRBJ2-1	15	TRBD1	CASSPGQGGINEQFF	TGTGCCAGCTCTCCGGGACAGGGGGGAATTAATGAGCAGTTCTTC
TRBV28	NA	TRBJ2-7	14	TRBD2	CASRTSGRTYEQYF	TGTGCCAGCAGAACTAGCGGGAGAACCTACGAGCAGTACTTC
TRBV28	NA	TRBJ1-5	13	NA	CASSLAANQPQHF	TGTGCCAGCAGTTTGGCGGCTAATCAGCCCCAGCATTTT
TRBV7-2	NA	TRBJ2-3	14	NA	CASSLGARTDTQYF	TGTGCCAGCAGCTTGGGAGCCCGCACAGATACGCAGTATTTT
TRBV4-2	NA	TRBJ1-1	16	NA	CASSQDWSTGNTEAFF	TGTGCCAGCAGCCAAGATTGGTCCACAGGGAACACTGAAGCTTTCTTT
TRBV29-1	NA	TRBJ2-1	15	TRBD1	CSVEAGQGYYNEQFF	TGCAGCGTTGAGGCGGGACAGGGGTACTACAATGAGCAGTTCTTC
TRBV10-3	NA	TRBJ2-7	13	NA	CAISDAGRYEQYF	TGTGCCATCAGTGACGCAGGGAGGTACGAGCAGTACTTC
TRBV28	NA	TRBJ1-2	14	TRBD1	CASSLYRGRSGYTF	TGTGCCAGCAGTCTTTACAGGGGTCGTAGTGGCTACACCTTC
TRBV18	NA	TRBJ1-1	17	NA	CASSLRAQESLNTEAFF	TGTGCCAGCTCACTTCGCGCACAGGAGAGTTTGAACACTGAAGCTTTCTTT